The rows below give T cell receptor beta chains drawn from one sample of a study of beta chain features in type 1 diabetes. Data came from immunoSEQ multiplex PCR; TCRdb stores just in-frame clones and leaves some out. In the table there are under 800,000 clones, around a sixth of which are singletons. Material: naive CD4+ T cells from blood. Receptor source: a young man in good health. The CDR3 runs from the conserved cysteine through the conserved F or W. Each record gives: V gene, clone size, J gene, D gene, CDR3 DNA, CDR3 protein. The D gene is left open where the match is weak. Clone size, where shown, is once, few, many, or a class for clones that have expanded.

TRBV5-4	NA	TRBJ1-1	TRBD1	TGTGCCAGCAGCCGGGGACAGGGGCCAGGAGTTGACACTGAAGCTTTCTTT	CASSRGQGPGVDTEAFF
TRBV27	once	TRBJ2-6	NA	TGTGCCAGCAGTTTCGTCCAGGGCACCTCTGGGGCCAACGTCCTGACTTTC	CASSFVQGTSGANVLTF
TRBV4-2	NA	TRBJ1-5	TRBD1	TGTGCCAGCAGCCAAGAGACAGGGAGGTTTAGCAATCAGCCCCAGCATTTT	CASSQETGRFSNQPQHF
TRBV6-5	few	TRBJ1-2	NA	TGTGCCAGCAGTTACGACGGAAACTATGGCTACACCTTC	CASSYDGNYGYTF
TRBV18	NA	TRBJ2-5	NA	TGTGCCAGCTCACCAGGAGCCAGCCAAGAGACCCAGTACTTC	CASSPGASQETQYF
TRBV18	NA	TRBJ2-5	NA	TGTGCCAGCTCACCATCTTCGAGGATTGTAGGAGAGACCCAGTACTTC	CASSPSSRIVGETQYF
TRBV6-5	few	TRBJ2-1	NA	TGTGCCAGCAGTTACAGGGTGGGGCGGAATGAGCAGTTCTTC	CASSYRVGRNEQFF
TRBV27	NA	TRBJ1-5	NA	TGTGCCAGCAGTTTTAACAGACAGGAGGCAAATCAGCCCCAGCATTTT	CASSFNRQEANQPQHF
TRBV28	NA	TRBJ2-5	TRBD2	TGTGCCAGCAGTTTCGGAACGGGGGGACAAGAGACCCAGTACTTC	CASSFGTGGQETQYF
TRBV29-1	NA	TRBJ2-1	NA	TGCAGCGTTGTTTCGGGGGCGGGGGACAATGAGCAGTTCTTC	CSVVSGAGDNEQFF
TRBV11-2	NA	TRBJ1-1	TRBD1	TGTGCCAGCAGCTTAGTCGGGACAGGGGTCGGGGGCACTGAAGCTTTCTTT	CASSLVGTGVGGTEAFF
TRBV2	few	TRBJ2-5	NA	TGTGCCAGCGCTTCGAACAGGGCCCAGTACTTC	CASASNRAQYF
TRBV7-9	few	TRBJ1-2	NA	TGTGCCAGCAGCACTTTCGGGACGGGCTATGGCTACACCTTC	CASSTFGTGYGYTF
TRBV7-2	NA	TRBJ2-7	NA	TGTGCCAGCAGCTTAGAACAGACTGGCTACGAGCAGTACTTC	CASSLEQTGYEQYF
TRBV7-9	few	TRBJ2-6	NA	TGTGCCAGCAGTCTACTCTTACGCGCTGGGGCCAACGTCCTGACTTTC	CASSLLLRAGANVLTF
TRBV27	NA	TRBJ1-2	TRBD1	TGTGCCAGCAGTCGCGACAGCCGGGACAGACCGTCTAACTATGGCTACACCTTC	CASSRDSRDRPSNYGYTF
TRBV30	few	TRBJ2-7	TRBD1	TGTGCCAGTTCCCGGGACAGTTCCTACGAGCAGTACTTC	CASSRDSSYEQYF
TRBV5-1	NA	TRBJ1-2	NA	TGCGCCAGTCGGGGCAATGGCTACACCTTC	CASRGNGYTF
TRBV14	NA	TRBJ1-4	NA	TGTGCCAGCAGTCTGGACCGTCTGGGTGAAAAACTGTTTTTT	CASSLDRLGEKLFF
TRBV5-1	NA	TRBJ2-1	TRBD2	TGCGCCAGCTGGGGCTTAGCGGGGTCCTACAATGAGCAGTTCTTC	CASWGLAGSYNEQFF
TRBV7-2	NA	TRBJ1-1	NA	TGTGCCAGCAGCTTGTTGAGGGAAACTGAAGCTTTCTTT	CASSLLRETEAFF
TRBV4-2	few	TRBJ2-1	TRBD2	TGTGCCAGCAGCCAAGTCCTAGCGGGAGAGTCCTACAATGAGCAGTTCTTC	CASSQVLAGESYNEQFF
TRBV10-3	few	TRBJ2-3	TRBD1	TGTGCCATCAGCTACCGGGACAGCAGCACAGATACGCAGTATTTT	CAISYRDSSTDTQYF
TRBV28	few	TRBJ1-2	NA	TGTGCCAGCAGTTTAAGGACGGAAGCTAACTATGGCTACACCTTC	CASSLRTEANYGYTF
TRBV7-2	NA	TRBJ2-7	NA	TGTGCCAGCAGCTTCGACACCTACGAGCAGTACTTC	CASSFDTYEQYF
TRBV7-2	few	TRBJ2-3	NA	TGTGCCAGCAGCTTAGCGCTAACTACAGATACGCAGTATTTT	CASSLALTTDTQYF
TRBV28	NA	TRBJ2-2	NA	TGTGCCAGCACTTCTCCTCGGGTTCGTGGTACCGGGGAGCTGTTTTTT	CASTSPRVRGTGELFF
TRBV7-3	few	TRBJ2-2	NA	TGTGCCAGCAGCACCCAACCGGGGCCGAACACCGGGGAGCTGTTTTTT	CASSTQPGPNTGELFF
TRBV27	few	TRBJ1-2	TRBD1	TGTGCCAGCACCTCGGGACAGGGGCTCTATGGCTACACCTTC	CASTSGQGLYGYTF
TRBV2	few	TRBJ2-1	TRBD1	TGTGCCAGCAGTCTGGACAGGGGCTCCTACAATGAGCAGTTCTTC	CASSLDRGSYNEQFF
TRBV14	few	TRBJ2-2	NA	TGTGCCAGCAGCCAAGGGGGGCCCGGGGAGCTGTTTTTT	CASSQGGPGELFF
TRBV9	NA	TRBJ2-5	NA	TGTGCCAGCAGCGGAGACCCGACTTGGCAAGAGACCCAGTACTTC	CASSGDPTWQETQYF